This TCR beta chain comes out of a study of cytomegalovirus exposure and HLA in healthy donors. On the study more broadly: The 120 or so validation repertoires were reported in a later analysis to have been generated on the same platform as the approximately 700 first-cohort repertoires.

Here immunoSEQ multiplex PCR was the method, and the copy in TCRdb shows in-frame clones only, minus some. The repertoire holds under 200,000 clones, with approximately 78% as singletons. J was trimmed by 9 bases and V by 4 bases; bases with no gene match: 6. This CDR3 is built from 13 residues. Germline CDR1 reads SGHTA; CDR2 reads FQGTGA. Regarding this clone: What it binds is not known.

Findings and limits, study-wide: A few chains linked to CMV were shown in vitro to be specific for CMV antigens.

The donors were in the approximately 110-subject validation cohort; that cohort was separate from the approximately 700-subject first cohort. The TCR originated in a woman aged 25 to 39 in good health and CMV-seronegative. The rearrangement uses TRBV7-3 and TRBJ1-2; TRBD1 aligns across 9 bases. Specimen: PBMCs. The CDR3 loop reads CASSSTGGASYTF. The DNA of the CDR3 is TGTGCCAGCAGCTCGACAGGGGGAGCGAGCTACACCTTC.